The text below deals with one TCR beta chain. The source material, RNA transcripts, was used to amplify TCR beta CDR3 regions. The TCR CDR3 was amplified in a first-round RT-PCR using the HTBI primer set. One entry per CDR3 protein results from TCRdb running MiXCR on the multiplex PCR reads. The table records hundreds of thousands of distinct CDR3 sequences, over 13% of them present only once. This sample stems from a study of T cells in Graves' hyperthyroidism and ophthalmopathy. V was clipped by 4 bases and J by 7 bases, with 14 bases between them. Germline V lookup: CDR1 SGHRS, CDR2 YFSETQ. The CDR3 is 14 residues long.

Sequenced: blood. This chain links TRBV5-1 with TRBJ2-2; tentatively, D is TRBD1 (6 bases). This TCR was sampled from a man aged 50 or older with Graves' ophthalmopathy. The CDR3 protein is CASSTGQSSGELFF. CDR3 sequence (DNA): TGCGCCAGCAGCACAGGACAGTCCAGCGGGGAGCTGTTTTTT.